A selection of T cell receptor beta chains follows, all from one sample in a study of OX40 agonist ivuxolimab in advanced cancers. The method was immunoSEQ multiplex PCR; TCRdb's version includes in-frame clones alone and lacks a portion of them. The sample lists tens of thousands of clones, 91% occurring once. Sequences were derived from CD4+ or CD8+ T cells sorted from blood, sampled in a trial of the OX40 agonist ivuxolimab. The receptor set was obtained from an adult with an advanced solid tumor such as melanoma, head and neck, liver or kidney cancer. The CDR3 runs from the conserved cysteine through the conserved F or W. A D gene is named only where the DNA matches it firmly. Clone size is not always given. Where it is, it says once, few, many or a class for expanded clones.

>TRBD1|.|TRBJ2-3|TRBV28
TGTGCCAGCAGTTTTGGGACAGGGGTGGCAGATACGCAGTATTTT
CASSFGTGVADTQYF
>.|.|TRBJ1-1|TRBV4-2
TGTGCCAGCACCCCCCCGGGGTTTAACACTGAAGCTTTCTTT
CASTPPGFNTEAFF
>.|.|TRBJ2-2|TRBV6-5
TGTGCCAGCAGACCGAGTGGTACCGGGGAGCTGTTTTTT
CASRPSGTGELFF
>TRBD1|.|TRBJ1-2|TRBV27
TGTGCCAGCAGTTTTCAGGGGGCGCTTGGCTACACCTTC
CASSFQGALGYTF
>TRBD1|.|TRBJ2-5|TRBV27
TGTGCCAGCAGTCAAGGACAGGTACAAGAGACCCAGTACTTC
CASSQGQVQETQYF
>TRBD1|.|TRBJ1-6|TRBV6-6
TGTGCCAGCAGTTCTGGACAGGGGGAGACACCCCTCCACTTT
CASSSGQGETPLHF
>.|.|TRBJ1-3|TRBV13
TGTGCCAGCAGTCCTACAAAAATCTCAGGGCTCTTTGGAAACACCATATATTTT
CASSPTKISGLFGNTIYF
>TRBD1|.|TRBJ2-7|TRBV6-5
TGTGCCAGCAGCTGGGACAGGGGTTACGAGCAGTACTTC
CASSWDRGYEQYF
>.|once|TRBJ2-1|TRBV5-4
TGTGCCAGCAGCCTCGGACCAAATGAGCAGTTCTTC
CASSLGPNEQFF
>.|.|TRBJ1-3|TRBV29-1
TGCAGCGTTCAGGTGGAGGGAAACACCATATATTTT
CSVQVEGNTIYF
>.|.|TRBJ1-3|TRBV19
TGTGCCAGTACCATAGCGGGGGGCACCATATATTTT
CASTIAGGTIYF
>.|.|TRBJ2-5|TRBV27
TGTGCCAGCAGTTCAATCGGGGCTTGGCCGCAAGAGACCCAGTACTTC
CASSSIGAWPQETQYF
>TRBD2|.|TRBJ2-7|TRBV9
TGTGCCAGCAGCGTAGCGGCGGGGGGACCCTACGAGCAGTACTTC
CASSVAAGGPYEQYF
>TRBD2|.|TRBJ2-5|TRBV5-8
TGTGCCAGCAGCTGGGGGGGGACGAAAGAGACCCAGTACTTC
CASSWGGTKETQYF
>.|.|TRBJ1-2|TRBV27
TGTGCCAGCAGTTTATCCCGAGGGTTATTCTATGGCTACACCTTC
CASSLSRGLFYGYTF
>TRBD1|.|TRBJ2-5|TRBV13
TGTGCCAGCAGCTTAGGCACGACAGGGCTAGAAGAGACCCAGTACTTC
CASSLGTTGLEETQYF
>TRBD1|.|TRBJ1-6|TRBV27
TGTGCCAGCAGTTTTTGGGACAGGGCGAATTCACCCCTCCACTTT
CASSFWDRANSPLHF
>TRBD1|.|TRBJ1-2|TRBV2
TGTGCCAGCAGTGAGGGACAGGCTAACTATGGCTACACCTTC
CASSEGQANYGYTF
>.|.|TRBJ1-2|TRBV7-9
TGTGCCAGCAGAGAGCCGGCTAACTATGGCTACACCTTC
CASREPANYGYTF
>.|.|TRBJ1-3|TRBV4-1
TGCGCCAGCAGTCAAGTCGAGGTTGGAAACACCATATATTTT
CASSQVEVGNTIYF
>TRBD2|.|TRBJ2-1|TRBV28
TGTGCCAGCAGTTTAGGGCTAGCGGCCTACAATGAGCAGTTCTTC
CASSLGLAAYNEQFF
>.|.|TRBJ2-7|TRBV12-2
TGTGCAAAGAATACTCCCACCTACGAGCAGTACTTC
CAKNTPTYEQYF